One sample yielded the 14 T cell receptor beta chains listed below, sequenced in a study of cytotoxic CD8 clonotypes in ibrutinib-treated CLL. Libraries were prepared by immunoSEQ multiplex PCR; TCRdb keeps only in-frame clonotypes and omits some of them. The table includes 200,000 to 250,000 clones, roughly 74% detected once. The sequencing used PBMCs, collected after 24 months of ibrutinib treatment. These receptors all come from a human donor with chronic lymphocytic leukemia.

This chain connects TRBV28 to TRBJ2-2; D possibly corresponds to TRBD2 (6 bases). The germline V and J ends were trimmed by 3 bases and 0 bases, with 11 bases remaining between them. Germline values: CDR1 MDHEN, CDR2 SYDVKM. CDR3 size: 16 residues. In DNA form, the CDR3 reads TGTGCCAGCAGTTTGTGGGAGGCGACGAACACCGGGGAGCTGTTTTTT. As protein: CASSLWEATNTGELFF.

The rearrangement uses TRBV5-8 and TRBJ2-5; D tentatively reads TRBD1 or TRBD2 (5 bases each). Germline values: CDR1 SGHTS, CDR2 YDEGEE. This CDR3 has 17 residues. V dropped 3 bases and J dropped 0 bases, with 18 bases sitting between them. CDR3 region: CASSWGSMRPYQETQYF. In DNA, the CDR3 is TGTGCCAGCAGCTGGGGGTCTATGAGACCGTACCAAGAGACCCAGTACTTC.

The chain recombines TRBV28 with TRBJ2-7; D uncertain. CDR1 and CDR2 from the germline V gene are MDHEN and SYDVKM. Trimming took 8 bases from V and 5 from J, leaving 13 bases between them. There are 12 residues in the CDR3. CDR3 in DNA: TGTGCCAGCTCGGGCACGACGGACGAGCAGTACTTC. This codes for CASSGTTDEQYF.

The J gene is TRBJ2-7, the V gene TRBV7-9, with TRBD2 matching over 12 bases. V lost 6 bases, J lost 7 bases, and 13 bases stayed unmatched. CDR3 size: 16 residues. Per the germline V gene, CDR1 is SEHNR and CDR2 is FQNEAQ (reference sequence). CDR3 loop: CASRSLRTSGNGEQYF. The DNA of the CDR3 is TGTGCCAGCAGGTCCCTCCGGACTAGCGGGAATGGGGAGCAGTACTTC.

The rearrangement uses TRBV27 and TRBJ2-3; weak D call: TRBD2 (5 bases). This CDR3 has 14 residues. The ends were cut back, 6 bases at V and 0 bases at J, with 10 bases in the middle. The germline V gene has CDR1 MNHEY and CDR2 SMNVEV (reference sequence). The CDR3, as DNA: TGTGCCAGCAGCCGAGCGGAGAGCACAGATACGCAGTATTTT. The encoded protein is CASSRAESTDTQYF.

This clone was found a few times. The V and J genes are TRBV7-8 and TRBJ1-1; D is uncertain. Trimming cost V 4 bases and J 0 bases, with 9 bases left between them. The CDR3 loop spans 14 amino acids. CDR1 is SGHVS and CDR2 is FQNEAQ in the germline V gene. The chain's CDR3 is CASSSTLLNTEAFF. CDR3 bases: TGTGCCAGCAGCTCAACTTTATTGAACACTGAAGCTTTCTTT.

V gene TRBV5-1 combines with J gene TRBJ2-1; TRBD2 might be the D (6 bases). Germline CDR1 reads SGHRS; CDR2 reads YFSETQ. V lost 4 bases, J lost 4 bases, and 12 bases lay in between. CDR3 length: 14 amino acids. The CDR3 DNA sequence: TGCGCCAGCAGCCCCCGGGACTTATACAATGAGCAGTTCTTC. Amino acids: CASSPRDLYNEQFF.

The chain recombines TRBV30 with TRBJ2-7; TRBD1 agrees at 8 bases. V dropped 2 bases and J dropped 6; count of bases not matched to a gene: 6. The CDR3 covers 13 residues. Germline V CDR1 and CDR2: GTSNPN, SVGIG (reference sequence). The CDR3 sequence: CAWSSGTGSEQYF. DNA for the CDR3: TGTGCCTGGAGTTCCGGGACAGGATCCGAGCAGTACTTC.

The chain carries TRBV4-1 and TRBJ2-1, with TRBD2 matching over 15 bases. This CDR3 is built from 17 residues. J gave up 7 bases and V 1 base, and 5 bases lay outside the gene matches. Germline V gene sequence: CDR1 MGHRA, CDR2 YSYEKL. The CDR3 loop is CASSQGTSGRAENEQFF. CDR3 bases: TGCGCCAGCAGCCAAGGGACTAGCGGGAGGGCAGAAAATGAGCAGTTCTTC.

CDR3 nucleotide sequence: TGTGCCAGCTCACCTCTACTAGCGGGAGAAGGGGACGAGCAGTACTTC. Translating it yields CASSPLLAGEGDEQYF. The rearrangement links TRBV18 to TRBJ2-7; 11 bases are a match to TRBD2. Losses at the gene ends were 3 bases for V and 5 bases for J; bases not matched to a gene: 9. This CDR3 comprises 16 residues. In germline, CDR1 is KGHSH, CDR2 LQKENI. The full variable domain, with the rest looked up from reference TRBV18 and TRBJ2-7, is NAGVMQNPRHLVRRRGQEARLRCSPMKGHSHVYWYRQLPEEGLKFMVYLQKENIIDESGMPKERFSAEFPKEGPSILRIQQVVRGDSAAYFCASSPLLAGEGDEQYFGPGTRLTVT.

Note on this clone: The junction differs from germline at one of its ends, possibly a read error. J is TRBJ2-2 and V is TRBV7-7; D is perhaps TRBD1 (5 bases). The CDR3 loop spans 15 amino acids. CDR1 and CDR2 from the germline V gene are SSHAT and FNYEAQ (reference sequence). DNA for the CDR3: TGTGCTAGCAGCTTGTTCCAGGGTAACACCGGGGAGCTGTTTTTT. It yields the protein CASSLFQGNTGELFF.

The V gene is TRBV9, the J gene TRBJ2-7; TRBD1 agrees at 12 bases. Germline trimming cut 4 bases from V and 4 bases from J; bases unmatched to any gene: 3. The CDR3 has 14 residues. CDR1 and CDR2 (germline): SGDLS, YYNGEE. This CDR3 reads CASSLGQGAYEQYF. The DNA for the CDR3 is TGTGCCAGCAGCCTGGGACAGGGGGCGTACGAGCAGTACTTC.

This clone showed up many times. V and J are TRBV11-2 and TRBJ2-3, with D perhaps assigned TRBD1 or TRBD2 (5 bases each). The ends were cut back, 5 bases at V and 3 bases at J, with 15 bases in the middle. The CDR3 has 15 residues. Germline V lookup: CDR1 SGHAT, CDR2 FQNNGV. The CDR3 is CASSRLRGGTDTQYF. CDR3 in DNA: TGTGCCAGCAGCCGACTGAGGGGTGGGACAGATACGCAGTATTTT.

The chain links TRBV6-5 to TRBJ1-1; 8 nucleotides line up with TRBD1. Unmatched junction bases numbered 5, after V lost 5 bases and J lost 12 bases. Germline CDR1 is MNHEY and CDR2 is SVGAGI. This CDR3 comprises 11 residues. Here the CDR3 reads CASSPGGSSFF. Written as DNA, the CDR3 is TGTGCCAGCAGTCCAGGGGGCTCGTCTTTCTTT.